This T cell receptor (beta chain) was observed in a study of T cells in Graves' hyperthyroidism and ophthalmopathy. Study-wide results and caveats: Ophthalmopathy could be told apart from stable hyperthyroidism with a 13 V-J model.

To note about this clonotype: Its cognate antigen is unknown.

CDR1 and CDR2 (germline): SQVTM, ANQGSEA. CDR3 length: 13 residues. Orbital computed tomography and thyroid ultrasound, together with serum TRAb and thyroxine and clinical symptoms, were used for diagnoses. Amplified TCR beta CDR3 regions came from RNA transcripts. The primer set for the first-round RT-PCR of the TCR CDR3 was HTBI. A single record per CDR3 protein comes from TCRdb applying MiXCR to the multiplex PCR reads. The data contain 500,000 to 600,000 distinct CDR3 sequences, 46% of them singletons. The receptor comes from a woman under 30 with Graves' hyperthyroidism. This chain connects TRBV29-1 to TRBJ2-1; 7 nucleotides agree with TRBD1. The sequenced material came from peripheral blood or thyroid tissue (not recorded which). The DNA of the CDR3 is TGCAGTACCGAAACGCCGAGGACAGGTGAGCAGTTCTTC. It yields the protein CSTETPRTGEQFF.